The 26 T cell receptor beta chains below all came from one sample that was sequenced in a study of CD8 T cells in ankylosing spondylitis. Whole-study findings and limits: Characteristic, it appeared, of ankylosing spondylitis blood was a TCR beta motif of roughly eight highly homologous variants.

TCRdb reprocessed the 5' RACE reads via MiXCR and lists one record per CDR3 protein. The repertoire holds some 220,000 distinct CDR3 sequences, more than 5.5% seen once, with 13% to 15% in the top ten. These TCRs are of unknown antigen specificity. Input material: blood, either unsorted or a sorted T cell fraction (not recorded which). The receptor set was obtained from a male donor with ankylosing spondylitis.

This clonotype showed up just a few times. This sequence joins TRBV6-1 and TRBJ2-1, with D perhaps being TRBD1 or TRBD2 (5 bases each). Between the trimmed V and J ends, which lost 8 bases and 5 bases, there was a span of 10 bases. Germline assignment: CDR1 MNHNS and CDR2 SASEGT. The CDR3 extends over 12 amino acids. CDR3: CASWDGDNEQFF. As DNA, the CDR3 is TGTGCCAGCTGGGACGGTGACAATGAGCAGTTCTTC.

This clonotype was seen a handful of times. This chain joins TRBV23-1 and TRBJ2-5; 7 nucleotides agree with TRBD1. TRBV23-1 is assigned to the ORF class and has an uncertain function. The ends lost 4 bases at V and 7 bases at J; junction bases unmatched: 6. CDR3 length equals 13 residues. Here the CDR3 DNA reads TGCGCCAGCAGTCTTCGGACAGGACTGACCCAGTACTTC. This sequence encodes CASSLRTGLTQYF.

This clonotype showed up many times. An end of the junction does not agree with germline; a read error may underlie this. DNA for the CDR3: TGCAGCGGTGAAACAGGGGGAGCGGGCTACACCTTC. This gives the protein CSGETGGAGYTF. The V call is TRBV29-1, the J call TRBJ1-2; TRBD1 aligns across 8 bases. The germline CDR1 and CDR2 sequences are SQVTM and ANQGSEA. The CDR3 runs to 12 residues.

Only a few counts were recorded for this clonotype. The gene calls are TRBV6-2 or TRBV6-3 and TRBJ2-7; 7 positions match TRBD1. The trim removed 10 bases at V and 1 base at J, leaving 16 bases unmatched. This CDR3 contains 16 residues. Per germline, CDR1 MNHEY and CDR2 SVGEGT. The CDR3 loop is CATARDRAVFSYEQYF. CDR3 coding DNA: TGTGCCACCGCCCGAGACAGGGCCGTTTTTTCCTACGAGCAGTACTTC.

This clonotype has only a few counts. This sequence joins TRBV6-1 and TRBJ2-7; TRBD1 might be the D (6 bases). Trimming pared 6 bases from V and 0 bases from J, leaving 15 bases between. Looked up from germline, CDR1 is MNHNS and CDR2 is SASEGT. The CDR3 extends over 15 amino acids. The CDR3 spells CASSPYRVNSYEQYF. The CDR3 nucleotides read TGTGCCAGCAGCCCTTACAGGGTAAACTCCTACGAGCAGTACTTC.

V is TRBV27 and J is TRBJ1-1; maybe TRBD1 (5 bases). The CDR3 runs 14 residues. Trimming cost V 6 bases and J 6 bases, with 17 bases left between them. Germline CDR1 and CDR2: MNHEY and SMNVEV (reference sequence). CDR3 DNA: TGTGCCAGCAGCTATAACTTCCGGGGGGCTGAAGCTTTCTTT. Translated, it gives CASSYNFRGAEAFF.

This chain links TRBV6-2 or TRBV6-3 with TRBJ1-5, with D perhaps TRBD1 (5 bases). Per the germline V gene, CDR1 is MNHEY and CDR2 is SVGEGT. With 2 bases removed from V and 6 bases from J, the gap between germline ends came to 17 bases. The CDR3 sequence is 16 residues long. CDR3 nucleotides: TGTGCCAGCAGTTACGGGGACGAGGCCTTCGCTCAGCCCCAGCATTTT. This encodes CASSYGDEAFAQPQHF.

This clonotype was counted at least ten times. The chain links TRBV2 to TRBJ1-2, with 8 bases that match TRBD1. Looked up from germline, CDR1 is SNHLY and CDR2 is FYNNEI. V was pared by 5 bases and J by 6 bases, with 14 bases of the junction left unmatched. The CDR3 loop spans 16 amino acids. The CDR3 here is CASSRPGTGSGDGYTF. Written as DNA, the CDR3 is TGTGCCAGCAGTAGACCCGGGACAGGATCAGGGGATGGCTACACCTTC.

This clonotype was observed many times. V gene TRBV27 combines with J gene TRBJ2-7, with a possible D match to TRBD1 (5 bases). The length of the CDR3 is 12 residues. In germline, CDR1 is MNHEY, CDR2 SMNVEV (reference sequence). Trimming took 2 bases from V and 3 from J, leaving 5 bases between them. The CDR3 DNA sequence: TGTGCCAGCAGTTTACAGGGCTACGAGCAGTACTTC. Encoded protein: CASSLQGYEQYF.

This clonotype has a handful of counts. The chain is built from TRBV5-1 and TRBJ2-7; D perhaps matches TRBD1 (6 bases). Deletions cut 1 base from V and 5 bases from J, with 13 bases between. Germline assignment: CDR1 SGHRS and CDR2 YFSETQ. The CDR3 extends over 14 amino acids. DNA of the CDR3: TGCGCCAGCAGCTTGCCAGGGGCGAGGAACGAGCAGTACTTC. Its translation: CASSLPGARNEQYF.

In this sample, this clonotype turned up many times. V is TRBV7-8 and J is TRBJ2-3, with 8 nucleotides matching TRBD2. This CDR3 has 17 amino acids. From germline, CDR1 is SGHVS and CDR2 FQNEAQ. V lost 7 bases, J lost 4 bases, and 16 bases stayed unmatched. The CDR3 sequence is CASTPKSLREVPDTQYF. As DNA, the CDR3 is TGTGCCAGCACCCCAAAGTCCCTGCGGGAGGTGCCAGATACGCAGTATTTT.

This clonotype was seen a handful of times. This rearrangement joins TRBV27 to TRBJ1-2; D uncertain. CDR1 and CDR2 (germline): MNHEY, SMNVEV (reference sequence). The CDR3 extends over 16 amino acids. Trimming left V 5 bases short and J 3 bases short, with 19 bases between. DNA of the CDR3: TGTGCCAGCAGTGTAACCATCTCAGGTGATCACTATGGCTACACCTTC. This translates into CASSVTISGDHYGYTF.

This rearrangement joins TRBV12-3 or TRBV12-4 to TRBJ1-1, with D hard to call. V lost 1 base to trimming and J lost 1 base, with 10 bases between them. The CDR3 covers 15 residues. The CDR3 DNA follows: TGTGCCAGCAGTTTAGGAGCGGCAGGGAACACTGAAGCTTTCTTT. Amino acid sequence: CASSLGAAGNTEAFF.

As regards this clonotype: Possible read error: a much larger clone is one base away. The gene calls are TRBV19 and TRBJ1-5; the match to TRBD1 covers 7 bases. The CDR3 totals 14 residues. CDR1 LNHDA and CDR2 SQIVND come from the germline V gene (reference sequence). In DNA form, the CDR3 reads TGTGACAGTAGTATTAGGGACAGAAATCAGCCCCAGCATTTT. Residues: CDSSIRDRNQPQHF.

This clonotype showed up many times. This chain links TRBV5-5 with TRBJ1-5; no clear D gene. The CDR3 runs to 15 residues. Germline CDR1 reads SGHKS; CDR2 reads YYEKEE (reference sequence). The germline V and J ends were trimmed by 4 bases and 0 bases, with 11 bases remaining between them. The CDR3 reads CASSLVGPSNQPQHF. The CDR3, as DNA: TGTGCCAGCAGCCTCGTCGGGCCTAGCAATCAGCCCCAGCATTTT.

In this sample, this clonotype turned up many times. CDR3 DNA sequence: TGTGCCAGCAGTCTGGACAGGGATCACGAGCAGTACTTC. Translation: CASSLDRDHEQYF. The chain carries TRBV5-6 and TRBJ2-7; 8 bases align to TRBD1. V shed 5 bases and J 5 bases; nucleotides not matched to a gene: 6. This CDR3 has 13 amino acids. Germline V gene lookup returns CDR1 SGHDT and CDR2 YYEEEE.

This clonotype has more than one count but fewer than ten. V usage is TRBV6-2 or TRBV6-3 and J usage is TRBJ2-1; possible D gene TRBD2, 6 bases. The CDR3 has 17 residues. Trimming removed 2 bases at V and 0 bases at J, with 14 bases between. From germline, CDR1 is MNHEY and CDR2 SVGEGT. The CDR3 sequence: CASSYLRGIHSYNEQFF. Written as DNA, the CDR3 is TGTGCCAGCAGTTACCTGCGCGGGATCCACTCCTACAATGAGCAGTTCTTC.

This clonotype has ten or more counts. CDR3 sequence (DNA): TGTGCCAGCAGTGAGGGGAAGTATGAGCAGTTCTTC. Its protein is CASSEGKYEQFF. The chain combines TRBV2 with TRBJ2-1; D is unresolved. The V gene's germline CDR1 is SNHLY and CDR2 FYNNEI. CDR3 length equals 12 residues. V shed 3 bases and J shed 8 bases, with 8 bases lying between them.

In its sample, this clonotype was seen many times. The chain employs TRBV27 and TRBJ2-2; D remains ambiguous. V was trimmed by 2 bases and J by 3 bases, leaving 10 bases between them. The CDR3 has 15 amino acids. The germline V gene has CDR1 MNHEY and CDR2 SMNVEV (reference sequence). CDR3 DNA: TGTGCCAGCAGTTTAGGCAGAACCTACACCGGGGAGCTGTTTTTT. Translation: CASSLGRTYTGELFF.

This clonotype appeared many times. This sequence joins TRBV5-1 and TRBJ2-2; D gene unclear. Germline V gene data show CDR1 as SGHRS and CDR2 as YFSETQ. CDR3 length equals 15 residues. Trimming removed 0 bases at V and 1 base at J, with 7 bases between. The CDR3 DNA reads as TGCGCCAGCAGCTTGGAACCCCTGAACACCGGGGAGCTGTTTTTT. Translating it yields CASSLEPLNTGELFF.

This clonotype was counted many times. The V gene is TRBV28, the J gene TRBJ1-1; the D is unclear. V was shortened by 1 base and J by 4 bases, with 10 bases between the two germline ends. Germline loops: CDR1 MDHEN, CDR2 SYDVKM. This CDR3 has 14 residues. CDR3 sequence reads: CASSLFVASTEAFF. CDR3 DNA sequence: TGTGCCAGCAGTTTATTTGTAGCCTCCACTGAAGCTTTCTTT.

This clonotype was seen many times. The rearrangement uses TRBV28 and TRBJ1-1; 7 bases are shared with TRBD1. This CDR3 has 14 amino acids. Germline-derived CDR1 and CDR2 are MDHEN and SYDVKM. Losses at the gene ends were 4 bases for V and 7 bases for J; bases not matched to a gene: 9. The CDR3 here is CASSSGGGDHEAFF. CDR3 DNA sequence: TGTGCCAGCAGTTCCGGAGGGGGCGATCATGAAGCTTTCTTT.

This clonotype came up once. The chain uses TRBV7-6 and TRBJ2-5, with 7 bases aligning to TRBD2. With 4 bases clipped from V and 5 bases from J, the junction kept 7 bases outside the gene matches. This CDR3 spans 14 amino acids. Germline V gene lookup returns CDR1 SGHVS and CDR2 FNYEAQ. The CDR3, as DNA: TGTGCCAGCAGCTCCCGTTCGACTAGCGAGACCCAGTACTTC. It encodes CASSSRSTSETQYF. The whole variable domain, filled in from reference TRBV7-6 and TRBJ2-5, reads GAGVSQSPRYKVTKRGQDVALRCDPISGHVSLYWYRQALGQGPEFLTYFNYEAQQDKSGLPNDRFSAERPEGSISTLTIQRTEQRDSAMYRCASSSRSTSETQYFGPGTRLLVL.

The table lists this clonotype with a few counts. The CDR3 region has the DNA TGTGCCAGCAGCGTAGGACCATTAGCTTCCTACGAGCAGTACTTC. Translated, it gives CASSVGPLASYEQYF. The rearrangement links TRBV9 to TRBJ2-7; unclear D gene. V lost 0 bases, J lost 1 base, and 11 bases lay in between. Germline lookup yields CDR1 SGDLS and CDR2 YYNGEE. The CDR3 is 15 residues long.

This CDR3 is CASSPDRSIGELFF. CDR3 DNA: TGTGCCAGCAGCCCGGACAGGTCTATCGGGGAGCTGTTTTTT. The chain links TRBV7-8 to TRBJ2-2, with 7 bases aligning to TRBD1. The germline gives CDR1 SGHVS, CDR2 FQNEAQ. V trimming: 5 bases; J trimming: 7 bases; junction bases outside the gene matches: 7. The length of the CDR3 is 14 residues. Filled out from reference TRBV7-8 and TRBJ2-2, the complete variable domain reads GAGVSQSPRYKVAKRGQDVALRCDPISGHVSLFWYQQALGQGPEFLTYFQNEAQLDKSGLPSDRFFAERPEGSVSTLKIQRTQQEDSAVYLCASSPDRSIGELFFGEGSRLTVL.

This clonotype was seen repeatedly, ten times or more. The V and J genes are TRBV11-2 and TRBJ2-3; no clear D. CDR1 is SGHAT and CDR2 is FQNNGV in the germline V gene. V gave up 5 bases and J gave up 6 bases, with 15 bases separating them. The CDR3 totals 14 residues. CDR3 residues: CASSLSGSGDTQYF. The CDR3 bases are TGTGCCAGCAGCCTGAGTGGGTCGGGTGATACGCAGTATTTT. The full variable domain, with the rest looked up from reference TRBV11-2 and TRBJ2-3, is EAGVAQSPRYKIIEKRQSVAFWCNPISGHATLYWYQQILGQGPKLLIQFQNNGVVDDSQLPKDRFSAERLKGVDSTLKIQPAKLEDSAVYLCASSLSGSGDTQYFGPGTRLTVL.